This entry features one T cell receptor beta chain sequence. The study ran its PCR with 60 Vbeta and 13 Jbeta primers. Using immunoSEQ multiplex PCR, the repertoire was profiled, and TCRdb retains in-frame clones only, with some absent. This repertoire shows approximately 170,000 clones, 65% to 85% found once; its top ten account for roughly 6.4%. The source of the sample is a study of cytomegalovirus exposure and HLA in healthy donors. Study at large: Earlier, 150 million to 200 million T cells were analyzed, and some 120 million unique TCR beta sequences were found among them.

The clonotype originates from a woman aged 40 to 55 in good health and CMV-seropositive. What was sequenced was PBMCs.

CDR3 bases: TGTGCCACCAGCAGGACAGGGCAAAATGAGCAGTTCTTC. This codes for CATSRTGQNEQFF. V is TRBV15 and J is TRBJ2-1; 7 bases fit TRBD1. Germline V CDR1 and CDR2: LNHNV, YYDKDF (reference sequence). CDR3 length: 13 residues. The J segment lost 7 bases and the V segment lost 3 bases, leaving 3 bases of the junction unmatched.